The subject of this entry is one T cell receptor (beta chain). Clones were sequenced by immunoSEQ multiplex PCR, and TCRdb holds only the in-frame ones, with some missing. The data show about 220,000 clones, about 79% seen once. The CDR3 is made up of 15 amino acids. Germline lookup yields CDR1 SGHNT and CDR2 YYREEE (reference sequence). The trim removed 4 bases at V and 5 bases at J, leaving 9 bases unmatched. These data originate in a study of blood T cell repertoires in COVID-19. Study-wide background: From the United States, Italy and Spain came samples of acute and convalescent COVID-19. T cells, B-cell-depleted T cells, or PBMCs provided the cDNA or gDNA that served as material.

J is TRBJ2-5 and V is TRBV5-4; 9 positions match TRBD1. Sequenced input: peripheral blood. This sequence was found in a man between 40 and 49 years old who had recovered from COVID-19. In nucleotides, the CDR3 is TGTGCCAGCAGCGCCCGGGACAGGGCTGCCGAGACCCAGTACTTC. Amino acids: CASSARDRAAETQYF.